This passage covers 7 T cell receptor beta chains from one sample sequenced in a study of cytotoxic CD8 clonotypes in ibrutinib-treated CLL. The method was immunoSEQ multiplex PCR; TCRdb's version includes in-frame clones alone and lacks a portion of them. The repertoire holds hundreds of thousands of clones, 70% seen once, with roughly 14% in the top ten. The specimen was PBMCs, collected after 24 months of ibrutinib treatment. These receptors came from a human donor with chronic lymphocytic leukemia.

This chain links TRBV4-2 with TRBJ2-7, with 9 bases identical to TRBD1. Germline CDR1 LGHNA, CDR2 YNFKEQ. The CDR3 runs 15 residues. The V segment lost 3 bases and the J segment 9 bases; nucleotides outside the gene matches: 12. The CDR3 DNA is TGTGCCAGCAGCCAGCCGGGACAGGGACTGAATCGGCAGTACTTC. Its translation is CASSQPGQGLNRQYF.

This rearrangement joins TRBV10-1 to TRBJ2-7; no reliable D call. Germline-derived CDR1 and CDR2 are WNHNN and SYGVQD (reference sequence). V lost 6 bases and J 4 bases, leaving 10 bases between the germline ends. The CDR3 loop spans 12 amino acids. The CDR3 DNA is TGCGCCAGCAGCCGTGGAGAATACGAGCAGTACTTC. This sequence encodes CASSRGEYEQYF.

This clone occurred a few times. The chain joins TRBV6-5 to TRBJ2-7, with TRBD2 matching over 10 bases. This CDR3 region has 16 residues. Germline V gives CDR1 MNHEY, CDR2 SVGAGI. With 0 bases clipped from V and 5 bases from J, the junction kept 7 bases outside the gene matches. CDR3 residues: CASSYSPTSGRHEQYF. The CDR3, as DNA: TGTGCCAGCAGTTACTCACCGACTAGCGGGCGCCACGAGCAGTACTTC.

The J gene is TRBJ1-1, the V gene TRBV28; D is unclear. The CDR3 loop spans 13 amino acids. Trimming took 6 bases from V and 0 from J, leaving 8 bases between them. In germline, CDR1 is MDHEN, CDR2 SYDVKM. This CDR3 reads CASRRLMNTEAFF. The CDR3 DNA reads as TGTGCCAGCAGGAGACTTATGAACACTGAAGCTTTCTTT.

The chain joins TRBV7-9 to TRBJ1-1; D not resolved. The CDR3 runs to 12 residues. V was cut by 1 base and J by 4 bases, with 4 bases left in between. The germline CDR1 and CDR2 sequences are SEHNR and FQNEAQ (reference sequence). The CDR3 here is CASSLGPTEAFF. The CDR3 nucleotides read TGTGCCAGCAGCTTAGGCCCCACTGAAGCTTTCTTT.

CDR3 residues: CASSLGSTQYF. DNA for the CDR3: TGTGCCAGCAGCTTGGGGTCTACGCAGTATTTT. The chain joins TRBV5-6 to TRBJ2-3; D is undetermined. V was trimmed by 0 bases and J by 8 bases, leaving 4 bases between them. The CDR3 sequence is 11 residues long. Germline CDR1 is SGHDT and CDR2 is YYEEEE.

The rearrangement links TRBV29-1 to TRBJ1-3; TRBD1 agrees at 8 bases. The ends lost 7 bases at V and 0 bases at J; junction bases unmatched: 2. Germline V gives CDR1 SQVTM, CDR2 ANQGSEA. This CDR3 spans 13 amino acids. The CDR3 DNA follows: TGCAGCGCTGGGACAGGCTCTGGAAACACCATATATTTT. Amino acid sequence: CSAGTGSGNTIYF.